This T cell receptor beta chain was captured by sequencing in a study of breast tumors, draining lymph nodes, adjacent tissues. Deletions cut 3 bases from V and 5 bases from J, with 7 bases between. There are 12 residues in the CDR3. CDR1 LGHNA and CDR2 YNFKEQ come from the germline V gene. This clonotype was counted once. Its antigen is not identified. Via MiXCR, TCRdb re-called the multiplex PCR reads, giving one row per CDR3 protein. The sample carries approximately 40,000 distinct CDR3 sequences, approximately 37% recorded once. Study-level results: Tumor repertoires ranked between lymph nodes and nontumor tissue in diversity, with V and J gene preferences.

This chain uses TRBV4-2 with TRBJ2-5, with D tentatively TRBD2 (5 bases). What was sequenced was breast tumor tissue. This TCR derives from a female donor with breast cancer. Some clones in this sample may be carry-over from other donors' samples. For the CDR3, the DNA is TGTGCCAGCAGCCAGGACTTGGAGACCCAGTACTTC. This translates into CASSQDLETQYF.